The 28 T cell receptor beta chains below were found in one sample sequenced in a study of T-cell memory formation after mild COVID-19. TCRdb reanalysed the 5' RACE reads using MiXCR and keeps one entry per CDR3 protein. This table holds 360,000 or so distinct CDR3 sequences, 25% to 30% found once. Specimen: PBMCs or a T cell subset sorted from them (not recorded which). These receptors were collected from an adult woman who had mild COVID-19 (a few samples of this study predate the infection). Cell type and time point are not known.

The table lists this clonotype with a few counts. The V call is TRBV24-1, the J call TRBJ2-3; 12 bases match TRBD2. Germline CDR1 and CDR2: KGHDR and SFDVKD. V shed 6 bases, J shed 4 bases, and the junction held 4 bases outside the gene matches. This CDR3 region has 15 residues. The CDR3 reads CATSPASGGADTQYF. In DNA form, the CDR3 reads TGTGCCACCAGTCCTGCTAGCGGGGGGGCAGATACGCAGTATTTT.

The gene calls are TRBV7-9 and TRBJ2-7, with 8 bases fitting TRBD2. V lost 5 bases to trimming and J lost 3 bases; unmatched junction nucleotides: 9. Germline lookup yields CDR1 SEHNR and CDR2 FQNEAQ (reference sequence). The CDR3 covers 15 residues. The CDR3 here is CASSPRLARGYEQYF. The DNA of the CDR3 is TGTGCCAGCAGCCCCAGACTAGCGCGGGGCTACGAGCAGTACTTC. Based on the CDR3 plus reference TRBV7-9 and TRBJ2-7, the full variable domain is DTGVSQNPRHKITKRGQNVTFRCDPISEHNRLYWYRQTLGQGPEFLTYFQNEAQLEKSRLLSDRFSAERPKGSFSTLEIQRTEQGDSAMYLCASSPRLARGYEQYFGPGTRLTVT.

This clonotype was seen a handful of times. The chain links TRBV7-6 to TRBJ2-7, with D uncertain. V was pared by 1 base and J by 2 bases, with 12 bases between. Germline CDR1 is SGHVS and CDR2 is FNYEAQ. The CDR3 length is 15 residues. DNA of the CDR3: TGTGCCAGCAGCTTAGGTCTAACGGGTCCCTACGAGCAGTACTTC. Its protein product is CASSLGLTGPYEQYF.

The chain employs TRBV7-9 and TRBJ2-2; 9 bases are a match to TRBD1. Germline CDR1 is SEHNR and CDR2 is FQNEAQ (reference sequence). V lost 7 bases, J lost 4 bases, and 16 bases stayed unmatched. The CDR3 spans 18 residues. In DNA, the CDR3 is TGTGCCAGCATCATGGACAGGGGTTCTGGGAGGGCCACCGGGGAGCTGTTTTTT. Protein sequence: CASIMDRGSGRATGELFF.

The J gene is TRBJ2-7, the V gene TRBV2, with 9 bases identical to TRBD1. J lost 5 bases, V lost 4 bases, and 6 bases had no gene match. The CDR3 runs 14 residues. CDR1 is SNHLY, CDR2 FYNNEI, per germline. The CDR3 DNA reads as TGTGCCAGCAGTGCCCGGGACAGGGCCCACGAGCAGTACTTC. Amino acids: CASSARDRAHEQYF.

This CDR3 is CAWSDGMNTEAFF. The CDR3 DNA is TGTGCCTGGAGTGACGGGATGAACACTGAAGCTTTCTTT. V and J are TRBV30 and TRBJ1-1; D is unresolved. Between the trimmed V and J ends, which lost 1 base and 0 bases, there was a span of 6 bases. From germline, CDR1 is GTSNPN and CDR2 SVGIG (reference sequence). The CDR3 has 13 residues.

This clonotype was detected only a few times. The chain combines TRBV15 with TRBJ2-1; D might be TRBD2 (5 bases). V lost 7 bases and J 4 bases, leaving 11 bases between the germline ends. Germline CDR1 is LNHNV and CDR2 is YYDKDF (reference sequence). The CDR3 length is 13 residues. CDR3 loop: CATKRGSYNEQFF. The CDR3 DNA is TGTGCCACCAAACGGGGATCTTACAATGAGCAGTTCTTC.

The chain uses TRBV19 and TRBJ2-3; D uncertain. V gave up 6 bases and J gave up 7 bases, with 20 bases separating them. The CDR3 runs 15 residues. CDR1 is LNHDA, CDR2 SQIVND, per germline (reference sequence). The CDR3 region has the DNA TGTGCCAGTAGCCAACTCGGTGGGCCGGAGAATACGCAGTATTTT. Protein sequence: CASSQLGGPENTQYF.

This sequence joins TRBV15 and TRBJ2-1, with D tentatively TRBD2 (6 bases). Germline V gene data show CDR1 as LNHNV and CDR2 as YYDKDF (reference sequence). CDR3 length: 15 residues. Trimming left V 0 bases short and J 2 bases short, with 8 bases between. CDR3 in amino acids: CATSRDSGTYNEQFF. CDR3 coding DNA: TGTGCCACCAGCAGAGATAGCGGAACCTACAATGAGCAGTTCTTC.

This clonotype showed up just once. V and J are TRBV20-1 and TRBJ2-7, with 12 bases fitting TRBD2. The ends lost 1 base at V and 6 bases at J; junction bases unmatched: 13. CDR1 and CDR2 (germline): DFQATT, SNEGSKA (reference sequence). CDR3 length: 17 amino acids. For the CDR3, the DNA is TGCAGTGCTAGAGGCGCATTCGCTAGCGGGAGGGCCCTCGAGCAGTACTTC. This sequence encodes CSARGAFASGRALEQYF.

About this clonotype itself: A junction boundary mismatches the germline segment, possibly from a read error. The V call is TRBV7-7, the J call TRBJ2-5; 8 nucleotides align to TRBD1. Germline-derived CDR1 and CDR2 are SSHAT and FNYEAQ (reference sequence). CDR3 size: 14 residues. CDR3 sequence (DNA): TGTGCTAGCAGCTTATCCGGACAGGGAGAGACCCAGTACTTC. Translation: CASSLSGQGETQYF.

The chain combines TRBV5-1 with TRBJ1-2; D is unclear. The CDR3 covers 14 residues. V was pared by 4 bases and J by 7 bases, with 17 bases between. The germline V gene encodes CDR1 SGHRS and CDR2 YFSETQ. In DNA form, the CDR3 reads TGCGCCAGCAGCCATTTACAAACATCCTCTGGCTACACCTTC. It is translated as CASSHLQTSSGYTF.

This clonotype turned up a few times. The V and J genes are TRBV7-3 and TRBJ2-4, with a possible D match to TRBD2 (7 bases). CDR3 size: 15 residues. The germline CDR1 and CDR2 sequences are SGHTA and FQGTGA. Trimming took off 5 bases at V and 8 bases at J, with 19 bases between the two ends. The CDR3 sequence: CASSPLLGGGDIQYF. CDR3 DNA: TGTGCCAGCAGCCCACTCCTAGGGGGGGGAGACATTCAGTACTTC.

The chain carries TRBV20-1 and TRBJ2-2; TRBD1 or TRBD2 may be the D gene (5 bases each). Germline values: CDR1 DFQATT, CDR2 SNEGSKA (reference sequence). The V end lost 3 bases, the J end lost 4 bases, and 15 bases lay between the germline ends. The CDR3 consists of 15 residues. CDR3 in amino acids: CSARFEGKATGELFF. In DNA, the CDR3 is TGCAGTGCTAGGTTCGAGGGGAAGGCCACCGGGGAGCTGTTTTTT.

This sequence joins TRBV19 and TRBJ2-2; D uncertain. The CDR3 covers 18 residues. Germline loops: CDR1 LNHDA, CDR2 SQIVND (reference sequence). Trimming stripped 6 bases from V and 7 bases from J, with 27 bases between. The CDR3 loop is CASSNPLVAVGWVGELFF. CDR3 sequence (DNA): TGTGCCAGTAGCAACCCGCTCGTCGCGGTGGGATGGGTCGGGGAGCTGTTTTTT.

The V and J genes are TRBV12-5 and TRBJ1-4, with D tentatively TRBD1 (5 bases). Trimming took 0 bases from V and 7 from J, leaving 15 bases between them. Germline lookup yields CDR1 LGHNT and CDR2 FRNRAP. CDR3 length equals 16 residues. CDR3 in amino acids: CASGLVLGGRGEKLFF. Here the CDR3 DNA reads TGTGCTAGTGGTTTGGTACTGGGGGGAAGAGGTGAAAAACTGTTTTTT. The full variable domain, its missing parts supplied by reference TRBV12-5 and TRBJ1-4, is DARVTQTPRHKVTEMGQEVTMRCQPILGHNTVFWYRQTMMQGLELLAYFRNRAPLDDSGMPKDRFSAEMPDATLATLKIQPSEPRDSAVYFCASGLVLGGRGEKLFFGSGTQLSVL.

This clonotype was found a few times. This chain links TRBV7-3 with TRBJ2-1; 11 nucleotides agree with TRBD2. CDR1 is SGHTA and CDR2 is FQGTGA in the germline V gene. The CDR3 contains 15 residues. V shed 8 bases, J shed 9 bases, and the junction held 12 bases outside the gene matches. CDR3 nucleotides: TGTGCCAGCTCATTAGCGGGAGGGGGTAACAGTGAGCAGTTCTTC. Protein sequence: CASSLAGGGNSEQFF.

V gene TRBV12-3 or TRBV12-4 combines with J gene TRBJ2-1; D is possibly TRBD1 (5 bases). V lost 5 bases and J 0 bases, leaving 11 bases between the germline ends. This CDR3 contains 15 residues. The CDR3 spells CASSTTESSYNEQFF. The CDR3 coding sequence is TGTGCCAGCAGTACGACAGAGAGCTCCTACAATGAGCAGTTCTTC.

This clonotype was seen only a few times. The chain is built from TRBV2 and TRBJ2-3; 7 nucleotides align to TRBD2. The CDR3 spans 15 residues. The ends lost 6 bases at V and 5 bases at J; junction bases unmatched: 11. Germline values: CDR1 SNHLY, CDR2 FYNNEI. The CDR3 coding sequence is TGTGCCAGCAGAACGCCGGGGGGACGTAAAGATACGCAGTATTTT. Amino acid sequence: CASRTPGGRKDTQYF.

The J gene is TRBJ1-1, the V gene TRBV19, with D perhaps TRBD1 (5 bases). The germline V and J ends were trimmed by 4 bases and 4 bases, with 10 bases remaining between them. The CDR3 loop spans 13 amino acids. CDR1 is LNHDA, CDR2 SQIVND, per germline (reference sequence). The CDR3 spells CASSTGFGTEAFF. In DNA form, the CDR3 reads TGTGCCAGTAGTACAGGGTTTGGCACTGAAGCTTTCTTT.

This clonotype was seen only a few times. The V gene is TRBV5-1, the J gene TRBJ2-5, with a possible D match to TRBD2 (5 bases). In germline, CDR1 is SGHRS, CDR2 YFSETQ. V gave up 0 bases and J gave up 4 bases, with 16 bases separating them. The length of the CDR3 is 16 residues. CDR3 region: CASSLDRVRVGETQYF. The CDR3 DNA follows: TGCGCCAGCAGCTTGGATCGGGTGAGGGTTGGAGAGACCCAGTACTTC.

CDR3 bases: TGTGCCAGCAGCCAAAACAGGGAGATCGAGACCCAGTACTTC. Translating it yields CASSQNREIETQYF. This rearrangement joins TRBV4-2 to TRBJ2-5; tentatively, D is TRBD1 (6 bases). From germline, CDR1 is LGHNA and CDR2 YNFKEQ. Trimming shortened V by 2 bases and J by 5 bases, and 12 bases separated the two germline ends. The CDR3 consists of 14 residues.

The V gene is TRBV5-1, the J gene TRBJ2-1; 7 bases fit TRBD2. The germline gives CDR1 SGHRS, CDR2 YFSETQ. V shed 3 bases, J shed 4 bases, and the junction held 10 bases outside the gene matches. The CDR3 has 16 residues. CDR3 in DNA: TGCGCCAGCAGCTCGGAGTTAGGACTAGGGTACAATGAGCAGTTCTTC. Translated, it gives CASSSELGLGYNEQFF.

The chain employs TRBV18 and TRBJ2-7, with no clear D. The CDR3 contains 15 residues. Germline assignment: CDR1 KGHSH and CDR2 LQKENI. V was clipped by 4 bases and J by 2 bases, with 15 bases between them. The CDR3: CASSLGEPPTYEQYF. The CDR3 nucleotides read TGTGCCAGCTCACTCGGAGAGCCCCCGACCTACGAGCAGTACTTC.

The V and J genes are TRBV7-8 and TRBJ1-5; D gene ambiguous. V lost 1 base and J lost 4, with 8 bases in between. The length of the CDR3 is 14 residues. Per germline, CDR1 SGHVS and CDR2 FQNEAQ. As DNA, the CDR3 is TGTGCCAGCAGCTTAGGGCCAGTGAATCAGCCCCAGCATTTT. Its protein product is CASSLGPVNQPQHF. Based on the CDR3 plus reference TRBV7-8 and TRBJ1-5, the full variable domain is GAGVSQSPRYKVAKRGQDVALRCDPISGHVSLFWYQQALGQGPEFLTYFQNEAQLDKSGLPSDRFFAERPEGSVSTLKIQRTQQEDSAVYLCASSLGPVNQPQHFGDGTRLSIL.

This chain connects TRBV12-3 or TRBV12-4 to TRBJ2-3, with 14 bases aligning to TRBD2. Germline trimming cut 4 bases from V and 0 bases from J; bases unmatched to any gene: 6. The CDR3 extends over 18 amino acids. CDR3 coding DNA: TGTGCCAGCAGTTACGGGACTAGCGGGAGCTCCAGCACAGATACGCAGTATTTT. This gives the protein CASSYGTSGSSSTDTQYF.

J is TRBJ2-1 and V is TRBV30, with a weak D call TRBD2 (6 bases). Germline V gene lookup returns CDR1 GTSNPN and CDR2 SVGIG (reference sequence). This CDR3 spans 16 amino acids. V shed 1 base and J shed 9 bases, with 22 bases lying between them. The CDR3 reads CAWSETLPGLDGEQFF. CDR3 DNA sequence: TGTGCCTGGAGTGAGACCCTACCGGGACTGGATGGTGAGCAGTTCTTC.

In this sample, this clonotype turned up a few times. The genes are TRBV7-8 and TRBJ1-4; possibly TRBD1 for D (5 bases). V was pared by 0 bases and J by 11 bases, with 16 bases between. Germline V gene lookup returns CDR1 SGHVS and CDR2 FQNEAQ. The CDR3 extends over 15 amino acids. The CDR3 nucleotides are TGTGCCAGCAGCTTAGCGGAGGGGCTAGGATGGAAACTGTTTTTT. Encoded protein: CASSLAEGLGWKLFF.